These 12 T cell receptor beta chains came from one sample sequenced in a study of beta chain features in type 1 diabetes. The authors reverse transcribed all of the isolated RNA, so sequencing captured expressed TCRB transcripts. Produced via immunoSEQ multiplex PCR; TCRdb's table is partial and in-frame only. Altogether under 900,000 clones are present, 15% to 20% being singletons, with the ten largest covering around 0.02%. Sequenced input: naive CD4+ T cells from blood. These receptors all stem from a woman aged 18-29 years in good health.

V usage is TRBV28 and J usage is TRBJ2-2, with 11 bases identical to TRBD2. CDR1 and CDR2 from the germline V gene are MDHEN and SYDVKM. Trimming cost V 6 bases and J 5 bases; bases outside gene matches: 8. The CDR3 consists of 16 residues. The CDR3 nucleotides read TGTGCCAGCAGCCGAACTAGCGGGAGCTATACCGGGGAGCTGTTTTTT. Translating it yields CASSRTSGSYTGELFF.

This clone showed up just a few times. This chain joins TRBV28 and TRBJ2-3; D unclear. Germline CDR1 is MDHEN and CDR2 is SYDVKM. The CDR3 length is 11 residues. Trimming removed 7 bases at V and 6 bases at J, with 8 bases between. The CDR3: CASTSSDTQYF. CDR3 nucleotides: TGTGCCAGCACTTCCTCGGATACGCAGTATTTT.

This clone was observed a few times. In DNA form, the CDR3 reads TGTGCCAGCAGCTCGACAGGTGGGGCCGGGGAGCTGTTTTTT. This gives the protein CASSSTGGAGELFF. The V gene is TRBV5-4, the J gene TRBJ2-2, with D possibly being TRBD1 (6 bases). There are 14 residues in the CDR3. Looked up from germline, CDR1 is SGHNT and CDR2 is YYREEE (reference sequence). V was shortened by 3 bases and J by 6 bases, with 12 bases between the two germline ends.

J is TRBJ1-1 and V is TRBV7-9; the D is unclear. Germline assignment: CDR1 SEHNR and CDR2 FQNEAQ (reference sequence). The CDR3 runs 8 residues. The ends were cut back, 5 bases at V and 8 bases at J, with 0 bases in the middle. Here the CDR3 reads CASSEAFF. CDR3 nucleotides: TGTGCCAGCAGCGAAGCTTTCTTT.

The chain carries TRBV6-6 and TRBJ2-5; TRBD2 is a possible D gene (6 bases). The CDR3 is 15 residues long. The V end was cut by 5 bases, the J end by 1 base, with 14 bases between. Per the germline V gene, CDR1 is MNHNY and CDR2 is SVGAGI (reference sequence). The CDR3 region is CASSTGTSLQETQYF. The CDR3 DNA sequence: TGTGCCAGCAGTACCGGGACTTCACTCCAAGAGACCCAGTACTTC.

The V and J genes are TRBV7-2 and TRBJ2-7; 9 bases match TRBD1. The CDR3 contains 15 residues. Germline V gene lookup returns CDR1 SGHTA and CDR2 FQGNSA. With 5 bases clipped from V and 2 bases from J, the junction kept 7 bases outside the gene matches. In DNA, the CDR3 is TGTGCCAGCAGCAAGATAGGGACAGGGCCCTACGAGCAGTACTTC. Its protein product is CASSKIGTGPYEQYF.

This chain uses TRBV6-6 with TRBJ1-2; 9 bases fit TRBD1. The CDR3 runs to 14 residues. Germline CDR1 and CDR2: MNHNY and SVGAGI (reference sequence). Trimming cost V 5 bases and J 1 base; bases outside gene matches: 2. The CDR3 protein is CASSRDRDNYGYTF. The CDR3 DNA reads TGTGCCAGCAGTAGGGACAGGGATAACTATGGCTACACCTTC.

The chain couples TRBV7-8 to TRBJ1-2; D perhaps matches TRBD1 (5 bases). The CDR3 is 15 amino acids. The germline V gene encodes CDR1 SGHVS and CDR2 FQNEAQ. V was clipped by 4 bases and J by 3 bases, with 15 bases between them. CDR3: CASSSRGARDYGYTF. The CDR3 bases are TGTGCCAGCAGCTCCCGTGGAGCCAGGGACTATGGCTACACCTTC.

This clone was counted only a few times. V gene TRBV6-1 combines with J gene TRBJ2-7, with TRBD1 as a possible D gene (5 bases). The CDR3 is 14 amino acids. Trimming removed 1 base at V and 0 bases at J, with 7 bases between. Germline-derived CDR1 and CDR2 are MNHNS and SASEGT. CDR3 bases: TGTGCCAGCAGTGAAGGAGGACACTCCTACGAGCAGTACTTC. This codes for CASSEGGHSYEQYF.

This clone occurred a few times. At one end the junction does not follow the germline gene, possibly because of a read error. This chain links TRBV5-1 with TRBJ1-1; D is perhaps TRBD1 (5 bases). From germline, CDR1 is SGHRS and CDR2 YFSETQ. This CDR3 is 14 amino acids long. In DNA form, the CDR3 reads TGCGCCAGCACCTTGTGGAGGGGAGGCACTGAAGCTTTCTTT. Amino acids: CASTLWRGGTEAFF.

This clone was found a few times. This rearrangement joins TRBV25-1 to TRBJ2-2; 8 bases map to TRBD1. This CDR3 is built from 18 residues. In germline, CDR1 is MGHDK, CDR2 SYGVNS. With 1 base clipped from V and 4 bases from J, the junction kept 11 bases outside the gene matches. For the CDR3, the DNA is TGTGCCAGCAGTGAATCCGGACAGGGAAACGATTTCACCGGGGAGCTGTTTTTT. Translating it yields CASSESGQGNDFTGELFF.

This rearrangement joins TRBV9 to TRBJ2-7; possible D gene TRBD2, 5 bases. CDR3 size: 16 residues. The V gene's germline CDR1 is SGDLS and CDR2 YYNGEE. V was trimmed by 3 bases and J by 3 bases, leaving 19 bases between them. Here the CDR3 DNA reads TGTGCCAGCAGCGCCTCAGTTGAAGAGCGGAACTACGAGCAGTACTTC. This codes for CASSASVEERNYEQYF.